This T cell receptor beta chain is drawn from a study of beta chain features in type 1 diabetes. Germline CDR1 is MNHEY and CDR2 is SVGAGI. This CDR3 is 11 amino acids long. V lost 2 bases and J 8 bases, leaving 6 bases between the germline ends. This clone showed up just a few times. Its antigen remains unknown. The investigators reverse transcribed all of the isolated RNA, so they sequenced expressed TCRB transcripts. Generated by immunoSEQ multiplex PCR, the TCRdb table keeps only in-frame clones and is missing some. The sample has under 550,000 clones, roughly 10% seen once. Study observations and caveats: A greater similarity of naive, central memory and Treg TCRB repertoires was seen among patients than among healthy donors.

The specimen sequenced was naive CD4+ T cells from blood. The chain has TRBV6-5 and TRBJ1-2; weak D call: TRBD1 (5 bases). The sequence was collected from a woman between 18 and 29 years old in good health. CDR3 DNA sequence: TGTGCCAGCAGTTACCAGGGCGGCTACACCTTC. Translating gives CASSYQGGYTF.